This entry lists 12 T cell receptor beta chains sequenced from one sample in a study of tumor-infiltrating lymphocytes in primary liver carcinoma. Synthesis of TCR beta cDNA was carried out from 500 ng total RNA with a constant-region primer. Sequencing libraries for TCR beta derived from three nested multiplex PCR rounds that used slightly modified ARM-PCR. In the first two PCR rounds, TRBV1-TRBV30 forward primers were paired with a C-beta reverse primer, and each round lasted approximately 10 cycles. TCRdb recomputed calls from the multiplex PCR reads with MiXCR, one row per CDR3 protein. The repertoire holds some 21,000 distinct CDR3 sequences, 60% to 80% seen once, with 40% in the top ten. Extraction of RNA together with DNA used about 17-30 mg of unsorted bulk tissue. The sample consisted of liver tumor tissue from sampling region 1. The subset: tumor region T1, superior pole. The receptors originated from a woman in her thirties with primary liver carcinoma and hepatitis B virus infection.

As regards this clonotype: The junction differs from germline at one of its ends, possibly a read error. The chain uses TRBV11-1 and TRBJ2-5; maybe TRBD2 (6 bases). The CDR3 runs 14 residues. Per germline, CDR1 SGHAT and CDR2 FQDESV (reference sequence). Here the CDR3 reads CASSLGGHEETQYF. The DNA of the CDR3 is TGTGCCAGTAGCTTAGGAGGGCACGAAGAGACCCAGTACTTC.

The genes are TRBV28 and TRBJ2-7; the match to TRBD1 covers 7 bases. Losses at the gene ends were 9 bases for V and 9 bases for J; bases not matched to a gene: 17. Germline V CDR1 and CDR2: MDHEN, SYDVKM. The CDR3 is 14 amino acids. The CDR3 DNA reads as TGTGCCAGTAAGACCCGGACAGGACGCAACGGGCAGTACTTC. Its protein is CASKTRTGRNGQYF.

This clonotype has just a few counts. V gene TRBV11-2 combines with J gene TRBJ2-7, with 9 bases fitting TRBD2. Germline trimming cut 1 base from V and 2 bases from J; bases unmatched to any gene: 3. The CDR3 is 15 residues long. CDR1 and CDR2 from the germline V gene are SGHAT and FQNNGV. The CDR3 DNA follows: TGTGCCAGCAGCTTAGTGGCGGGAGGGCCCTACGAGCAGTACTTC. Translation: CASSLVAGGPYEQYF.

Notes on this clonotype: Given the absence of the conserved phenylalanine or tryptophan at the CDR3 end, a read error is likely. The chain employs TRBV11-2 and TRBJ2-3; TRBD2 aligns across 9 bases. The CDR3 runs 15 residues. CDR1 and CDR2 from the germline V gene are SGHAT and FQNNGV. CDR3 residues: CASSLEASGTYTQYL. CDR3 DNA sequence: TGTGCCAGCAGCCTAGAGGCTAGCGGGACGTATACGCAGTATCTT.

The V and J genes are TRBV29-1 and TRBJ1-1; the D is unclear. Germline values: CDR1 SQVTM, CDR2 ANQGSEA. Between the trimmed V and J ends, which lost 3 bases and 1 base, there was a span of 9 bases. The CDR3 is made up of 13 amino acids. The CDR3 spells CSVEAQQNTEAFF. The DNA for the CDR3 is TGCAGCGTTGAGGCACAACAGAACACTGAAGCTTTCTTT.

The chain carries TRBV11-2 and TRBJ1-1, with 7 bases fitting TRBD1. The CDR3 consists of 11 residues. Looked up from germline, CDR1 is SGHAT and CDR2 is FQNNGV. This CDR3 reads CSSRPWTGAFF. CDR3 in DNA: TGTAGCAGCAGGCCCTGGACAGGAGCTTTCTTT.

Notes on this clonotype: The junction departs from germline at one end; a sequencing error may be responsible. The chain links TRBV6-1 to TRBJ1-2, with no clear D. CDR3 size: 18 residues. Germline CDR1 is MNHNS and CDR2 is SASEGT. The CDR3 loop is CASSERFMVLRSNYGYTF. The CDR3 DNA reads TGTGCCAGCAGTGAACGGTTCATGGTACTCAGATCTAATTATGGCTACACCTTC.

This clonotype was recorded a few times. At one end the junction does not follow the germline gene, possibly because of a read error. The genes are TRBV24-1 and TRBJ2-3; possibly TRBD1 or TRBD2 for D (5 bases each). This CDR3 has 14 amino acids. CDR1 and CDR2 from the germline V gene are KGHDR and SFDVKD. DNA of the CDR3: TGTGCCACCAGTGATGATATCGGGGCGGTGACGCAGTATTTC. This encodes CATSDDIGAVTQYF.

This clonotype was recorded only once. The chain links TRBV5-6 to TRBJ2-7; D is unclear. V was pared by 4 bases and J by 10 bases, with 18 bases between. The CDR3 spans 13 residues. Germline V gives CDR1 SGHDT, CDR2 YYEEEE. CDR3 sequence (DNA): TGTGCCAGCAGCATACGGATAGGGCTATCACAGTACTTC. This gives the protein CASSIRIGLSQYF.

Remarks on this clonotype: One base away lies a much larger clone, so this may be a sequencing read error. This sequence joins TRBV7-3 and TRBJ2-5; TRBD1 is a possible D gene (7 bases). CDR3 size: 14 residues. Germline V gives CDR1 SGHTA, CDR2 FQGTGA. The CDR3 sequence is CASTPGGGPQTQHF. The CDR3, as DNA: TGTGCCAGCACTCCAGGAGGGGGCCCGCAGACCCAGCACTTC.

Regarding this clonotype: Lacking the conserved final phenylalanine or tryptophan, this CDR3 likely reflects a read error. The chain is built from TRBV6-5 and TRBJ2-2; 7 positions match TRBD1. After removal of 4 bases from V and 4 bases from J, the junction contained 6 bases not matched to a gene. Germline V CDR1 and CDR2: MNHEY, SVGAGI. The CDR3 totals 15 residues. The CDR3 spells CASSSRTGFTGELFI. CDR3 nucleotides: TGTGCCAGCAGTTCGCGGACAGGATTCACCGGGGAGCTGTTTATT.

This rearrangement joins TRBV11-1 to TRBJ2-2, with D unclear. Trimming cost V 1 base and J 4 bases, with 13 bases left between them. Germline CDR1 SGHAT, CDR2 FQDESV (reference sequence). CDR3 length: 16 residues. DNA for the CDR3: TGTGCCAGCAGCTTAGTGGGTGGTATGACCACCGGGGAGCTGTTTTTT. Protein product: CASSLVGGMTTGELFF.